This TCR beta chain was sequenced for a study of OX40 agonist ivuxolimab in advanced cancers. Describing the broader study: Ivuxolimab was a fully human IgG2 agonistic monoclonal antibody targeting the costimulatory receptor OX40 (CD134). Intravenous ivuxolimab was administered to patients every 2 weeks at six dose levels: 0.01, 0.1, 0.3, 1.5, 3 and 10 mg/kg. Among the 50 to 55 dose-escalation patients, around 19 had hepatocellular carcinoma, about 15 melanoma, 9 renal cell carcinoma and 9 head and neck cancer. In the dose-escalation cohort, around four fifths of patients were male, and the mean age was about 55 years, with a range of about 20 to 90. Patients were allowed to have had prior anti-PD-1, anti-PD-L1 or anti-CTLA-4 therapy, and 30% to 50% of the dose-escalation patients had previously received checkpoint inhibitors. Partial responses were achieved by three dose-escalation patients, of whom one had hepatocellular carcinoma and two had cutaneous melanoma. The purpose of peripheral TCRbeta sequencing was to test whether ivuxolimab changed TCR sequence diversity and led to clonal T-cell expansion. The paper describes the monotherapy dose-escalation part (N of about 57 patients) of the phase I trial of ivuxolimab. Results and caveats for the whole study, not just this receptor: After ivuxolimab, CD8+ T cells had more expanded clones than CD4+ T cells on average. Clonal expansion of both CD4+ and CD8+ blood T cells was observed from baseline to week 6 at doses 0.1 to 3.0 mg/kg. Antigen specificity was not determined for the clonally expanded peripheral T cells. In the 0.1-3.0 mg/kg groups, partial responders were among the patients with the lowest normalized peripheral clonal expansion, particularly in CD8+ T cells. Low levels of normalized T-cell clonal expansion were also seen in some patients who did not respond.

V is pruned by 5 bases and J by 6 bases, leaving 11 bases of the junction without a gene match. Looking up the germline V gene yields CDR1 SGHTA and CDR2 FQGNSA. The CDR3, from cysteine to phenylalanine, totals 16 residues. Left in the record is the CDR3 DNA by itself, 48 bases read in frame from the first base. Genomic DNA was isolated from the sorted cells so that the TCRbeta CDR3 region could be sequenced. TCRbeta CDR3 regions were sequenced using the immunoSEQ Assay. What TCRdb holds here is the immuneACCESS table cut down to in-frame rearrangements. Part of the clones is not present; checked against another copy, under half of the missing clones reflect an unresolved V gene, and the others are unexplained. The sample table holds 55,000 to 90,000 clones, of which roughly four fifths were seen once. Jointly, the top ten make up about 0.42% of the sample. The trial excluded patients who had a history of autoimmune disease or who were on systemic immunosuppression. In every dose cohort, peripheral blood was drawn for TCR sequencing at baseline, cycle 4 day 1, and cycle 7 day 1. The samples were taken from a phase I, first-in-human, multicenter, open-label dose-escalation trial of ivuxolimab. Adults with locally advanced or metastatic head and neck squamous cell, hepatocellular, melanoma or renal cell carcinoma were enrolled in the trial. Before TCR sequencing, CD4+ T cells and CD8+ T cells were sorted from peripheral blood as separate populations.

A word on this clone: It lacks a known antigen. No base quality values were provided; no much bigger clone lies one nucleotide off.

The sequence came from an adult with an advanced solid tumor such as melanoma, head and neck, liver or kidney cancer. The chain is encoded by TRBV7-2 joined to TRBJ2-1; 9 central nucleotides agree with TRBD2. The sequencing here drew on CD4+ or CD8+ T cells sorted from blood, taken in a trial of the OX40 agonist ivuxolimab. The sequenced DNA is TGTGCCAGCAGCGCCCAGCGGGAGGCCCCCTTCAATGAGCAGTTCTTC. Protein translation: CASSAQREAPFNEQFF.